What follows are 32 T cell receptor beta chains derived from one specimen sequenced in a study of post-analysis software for immune sequencing data (dated by TCRdb to 2015 to 2017). Their cognate antigens are unknown. Beyond this particular receptor, the publication reports: Patients showed significantly higher frequencies than controls for a handful of TRBV segments, among them TRBV5-6, TRBV5-1 and TRBV20-1.

The receptor library was made with PCR. Sequencing took place on an Illumina HiSeq 2500. To reduce PCR and sequencing biases, unique molecular identifiers were built into the TCR beta cDNA libraries. The public sequencing data were trimmed at Q25 with fastp and processed into clonotypes with MiXCR by TCRdb, which kept only in-frame beta chains. Records with the same CDR3 protein are collapsed into one entry carrying the most frequent genes and DNA. The sample table records about 430,000 distinct CDR3 sequences; less than 40% of these occur just once. 6.5% to 8% of the sample belongs to the ten largest clones. Sequencing used blood. The receptors here all came from a girl aged 2-10 years with multiple sclerosis.

The chain employs TRBV7-6 and TRBJ1-4, with 9 bases matching TRBD1. This CDR3 region has 14 residues. V trimming: 5 bases; J trimming: 8 bases; junction bases outside the gene matches: 6. Germline V CDR1 and CDR2: SGHVS, FNYEAQ. CDR3 residues: CASSEQGAKEKLFF. The CDR3, as DNA: TGTGCCAGCAGCGAACAGGGGGCGAAGGAAAAACTGTTTTTT.

This chain connects TRBV2 to TRBJ2-7; weak D call: TRBD2 (5 bases). V lost 7 bases and J lost 2, with 12 bases in between. In germline, CDR1 is SNHLY, CDR2 FYNNEI. The CDR3 is made up of 13 amino acids. CDR3 residues: CASKLAATYEQYF. The CDR3 region has the DNA TGTGCCAGCAAGCTAGCTGCTACCTACGAGCAGTACTTC. The whole variable domain, remainder taken from reference TRBV2 and TRBJ2-7, is EPEVTQTPSHQVTQMGQEVILRCVPISNHLYFYWYRQILGQKVEFLVSFYNNEISEKSEIFDDQFSVERPDGSNFTLKIRSTKLEDSAMYFCASKLAATYEQYFGPGTRLTVT.

J is TRBJ2-5 and V is TRBV12-5; possible D gene TRBD1, 5 bases. This CDR3 comprises 12 residues. Per the germline V gene, CDR1 is LGHNT and CDR2 is FRNRAP. The V and J ends lost 6 bases and 7 bases respectively, with 12 bases between them. In DNA, the CDR3 is TGTGCTAGTGGCCCTCCCCAGGGGACCCAGTACTTC. It specifies CASGPPQGTQYF. Full variable domain (missing parts from reference TRBV12-5 and TRBJ2-5): DARVTQTPRHKVTEMGQEVTMRCQPILGHNTVFWYRQTMMQGLELLAYFRNRAPLDDSGMPKDRFSAEMPDATLATLKIQPSEPRDSAVYFCASGPPQGTQYFGPGTRLLVL.

The chain is built from TRBV29-1 and TRBJ2-1; the match to TRBD2 covers 9 bases. Germline CDR1 and CDR2: SQVTM and ANQGSEA. The CDR3 is made up of 14 amino acids. V trimming: 3 bases; J trimming: 4 bases; junction bases outside the gene matches: 4. CDR3 bases: TGCAGCGTTGATAGCGGGAGCACATACAATGAGCAGTTCTTC. Its protein is CSVDSGSTYNEQFF.

This chain joins TRBV4-1 and TRBJ1-5; TRBD1 matches at 7 bases. V was pared by 1 base and J by 4 bases, with 10 bases of the junction left unmatched. In germline, CDR1 is MGHRA, CDR2 YSYEKL. The CDR3 contains 17 residues. CDR3 sequence: CASSQVAGGLGNQPQHF. The CDR3 DNA reads as TGCGCCAGCAGCCAAGTGGCAGGGGGACTAGGGAATCAGCCCCAGCATTTT.

The V gene is TRBV28, the J gene TRBJ2-3; tentative D call: TRBD2 (5 bases). V was pared by 11 bases and J by 3 bases, with 12 bases between. The CDR3 has 12 residues. Germline V gene data show CDR1 as MDHEN and CDR2 as SYDVKM. The chain's CDR3 is CAAGVPTDTQYF. The CDR3 DNA reads TGTGCCGCCGGGGTCCCGACAGATACGCAGTATTTT.

This clonotype was counted between two and nine times. V is TRBV5-1 and J is TRBJ2-7, with no clear D. CDR1 SGHRS and CDR2 YFSETQ come from the germline V gene. The CDR3 extends over 15 amino acids. The germline V and J ends were trimmed by 6 bases and 2 bases, with 18 bases remaining between them. The CDR3 is CASMDGGKKAYEQYF. CDR3 sequence (DNA): TGCGCCAGCATGGACGGTGGAAAGAAGGCCTACGAGCAGTACTTC.

This clonotype was picked up many times. A junction boundary mismatches the germline segment, possibly from a read error. The genes are TRBV12-3 or TRBV12-4 and TRBJ2-3; tentative D call: TRBD2 (5 bases). The CDR3 consists of 14 residues. The chain's CDR3 is CASSLASSTDTQYF. CDR3 bases: TGTGCCAGCAGTCTAGCCTCTAGCACAGATACGCAGTATTTT.

Concerning this clonotype: An end of the junction does not agree with germline; a read error may underlie this. The chain has TRBV7-8 and TRBJ2-1; 7 bases are a match to TRBD2. CDR3 length: 17 amino acids. Per germline, CDR1 SGHVS and CDR2 FQNEAQ. The CDR3 loop reads CASNLGDYPSYPDEQFF. The DNA of the CDR3 is TGTGCCAGCAACTTAGGGGACTATCCCTCGTACCCCGATGAGCAGTTCTTC.

This clonotype was seen a handful of times. The rearrangement joins TRBV5-5 to TRBJ2-7, with a possible D match to TRBD1 (6 bases). This CDR3 contains 15 residues. Trimming left V 1 base short and J 5 bases short, with 16 bases between. Germline V CDR1 and CDR2: SGHKS, YYEKEE (reference sequence). This CDR3 reads CASSLPLQGWDEQYF. CDR3 in DNA: TGTGCCAGCAGCTTGCCACTACAGGGTTGGGACGAGCAGTACTTC.

Worth noting for this clonotype: This CDR3 fails to terminate in the conserved phenylalanine or tryptophan, so it likely reflects a read error. V and J are TRBV6-4 and TRBJ2-1, with 9 nucleotides matching TRBD2. There are 14 residues in the CDR3. Losses at the gene ends were 3 bases for V and 7 bases for J; bases not matched to a gene: 4. Germline lookup yields CDR1 MRHNA and CDR2 SNTAGT. The CDR3 region is CASSETSGQNEQFV. For the CDR3, the DNA is TGTGCCAGCAGTGAGACTAGCGGACAAAATGAGCAGTTCGTC.

Regarding this clonotype: A junction boundary mismatches the germline segment, possibly from a read error. The CDR3: CSARPLAGGTDMQYF. DNA for the CDR3: TGCAGTGCTCGCCCACTAGCGGGAGGCACAGATATGCAGTATTTT. This chain connects TRBV20-1 to TRBJ2-3; TRBD2 agrees at 12 bases. The CDR3 length is 15 residues. CDR1 and CDR2 from the germline V gene are DFQATT and SNEGSKA (reference sequence).

This clonotype occurred a few times. The chain joins TRBV12-3 or TRBV12-4 to TRBJ2-2; 8 positions match TRBD2. This CDR3 comprises 15 residues. V lost 5 bases to trimming and J lost 7 bases; unmatched junction nucleotides: 9. The CDR3 sequence is CASSPGRGLDGELFF. CDR3 in DNA: TGTGCCAGCAGTCCCGGGAGGGGTTTGGACGGGGAGCTGTTTTTT.

There are a few counts of this clonotype. The chain uses TRBV5-1 and TRBJ2-7; TRBD2 matches at 7 bases. The CDR3 length is 15 residues. The V gene's germline CDR1 is SGHRS and CDR2 YFSETQ. V shed 0 bases, J shed 1 base, and the junction held 4 bases outside the gene matches. DNA for the CDR3: TGCGCCAGCAGCTTGGGGTCTAGCGGTTCCTACGAGCAGTACTTC. Residues: CASSLGSSGSYEQYF.

This clonotype was recorded at least ten times. J is TRBJ2-7 and V is TRBV28; 7 bases align to TRBD2. J lost 2 bases, V lost 7 bases, and 8 bases had no gene match. Germline CDR1 MDHEN, CDR2 SYDVKM. The CDR3 spans 14 residues. The CDR3 DNA reads TGTGCCAGCAACCCAGCGGGAAATCCCTACGAGCAGTACTTC. Protein sequence: CASNPAGNPYEQYF.

This clonotype was observed a few times. This rearrangement joins TRBV20-1 to TRBJ2-1; D possibly uses TRBD1 or TRBD2 (5 bases each). The length of the CDR3 is 15 residues. V lost 2 bases and J 2 bases, leaving 13 bases between the germline ends. Germline assignment: CDR1 DFQATT and CDR2 SNEGSKA (reference sequence). CDR3 in amino acids: CSARKPGAPYNEQFF. The CDR3 nucleotides read TGCAGTGCTAGAAAACCCGGGGCCCCCTACAATGAGCAGTTCTTC.

This clonotype was observed once. The chain combines TRBV4-2 with TRBJ2-1; TRBD2 agrees at 9 bases. Germline V gene sequence: CDR1 LGHNA, CDR2 YNFKEQ. The CDR3 is 17 residues long. The V segment lost 2 bases and the J segment 4 bases; nucleotides outside the gene matches: 9. The chain's CDR3 is CASSQRSTSGKYNEQFF. The CDR3, as DNA: TGTGCCAGCAGCCAAAGGTCGACTAGCGGAAAATACAATGAGCAGTTCTTC.

There are many counts of this clonotype. V and J are TRBV4-3 and TRBJ2-7; D tentatively fits TRBD1 or TRBD2 (5 bases each). CDR1 and CDR2 from the germline V gene are LGHNA and YSLEER. The CDR3 contains 14 residues. V lost 0 bases to trimming and J lost 5 bases, with 11 bases between them. CDR3 nucleotide sequence: TGCGCCAGCAGCCAAGAGTGGGACCGAGACGAGCAGTACTTC. Its translation: CASSQEWDRDEQYF.

The sample holds a few counts of this clonotype. The genes are TRBV10-3 and TRBJ2-6, with no clear D. This CDR3 is built from 13 residues. Trimming shortened V by 9 bases and J by 1 base, and 7 bases separated the two germline ends. Germline V gene sequence: CDR1 ENHRY, CDR2 SYGVKD. The CDR3 spells CAIQLSGANVLTF. The CDR3 nucleotides read TGTGCCATACAATTATCTGGGGCCAACGTCCTGACTTTC.

This clonotype has only a few counts. This chain links TRBV24-1 with TRBJ2-5; TRBD1 agrees at 8 bases. V shed 3 bases, J shed 2 bases, and the junction held 4 bases outside the gene matches. CDR3 size: 15 residues. Germline V CDR1 and CDR2: KGHDR, SFDVKD. In DNA, the CDR3 is TGTGCCACCAGTGATACAGGGACAGGACAAGAGACCCAGTACTTC. It is translated as CATSDTGTGQETQYF.

This clonotype was found a few times. The rearrangement joins TRBV2 to TRBJ2-3, with D possibly being TRBD2 (6 bases). This CDR3 contains 13 residues. Germline V gene data show CDR1 as SNHLY and CDR2 as FYNNEI. V was pared by 3 bases and J by 6 bases, with 10 bases between. CDR3 region: CASSDAGIDTQYF. CDR3 sequence (DNA): TGTGCCAGCAGTGATGCGGGGATTGATACGCAGTATTTT. Full variable domain (remainder filled in from reference TRBV2 and TRBJ2-3): EPEVTQTPSHQVTQMGQEVILRCVPISNHLYFYWYRQILGQKVEFLVSFYNNEISEKSEIFDDQFSVERPDGSNFTLKIRSTKLEDSAMYFCASSDAGIDTQYFGPGTRLTVL.

This clonotype appeared a single time. This chain links TRBV10-3 with TRBJ2-7; D is possibly TRBD1 (6 bases). This CDR3 comprises 15 residues. Per germline, CDR1 ENHRY and CDR2 SYGVKD. V was clipped by 7 bases and J by 9 bases, with 25 bases between them. CDR3 sequence (DNA): TGTGCCATCACCCCAGGGGACGCCCATGGAACTGCGCAGTACTTC. Translated, it gives CAITPGDAHGTAQYF.

The rearrangement joins TRBV28 to TRBJ2-5; a possible D gene is TRBD1 (6 bases). The CDR3 is made up of 13 amino acids. Trimming shortened V by 4 bases and J by 6 bases, and 12 bases separated the two germline ends. In germline, CDR1 is MDHEN, CDR2 SYDVKM. The CDR3 reads CASSWVRGKTQYF. The CDR3 region has the DNA TGTGCCAGCAGTTGGGTCAGGGGAAAGACCCAGTACTTC.

Concerning this clonotype itself: The junction departs from germline at one end; a sequencing error may be responsible. The chain joins TRBV6-1 to TRBJ2-5, with 9 bases identical to TRBD2. Germline V CDR1 and CDR2: MNHNS, SASEGT. The CDR3 is 19 residues long. The CDR3 DNA reads as TGTGCCGGCAGTGACGACGGGATTTACCTAGCGGGAACCCAAGAGACCCAGTACTTC. Its protein is CAGSDDGIYLAGTQETQYF.

This clonotype was seen a few times. This chain uses TRBV29-1 with TRBJ2-3; D call uncertain. CDR1 and CDR2 (germline): SQVTM, ANQGSEA. The V end was cut by 4 bases, the J end by 0 bases, with 11 bases between. The CDR3 length is 14 residues. The CDR3: CSVVPRRSTDTQYF. In DNA, the CDR3 is TGCAGCGTTGTCCCCAGAAGAAGCACAGATACGCAGTATTTT.

The J gene is TRBJ2-7, the V gene TRBV6-2 or TRBV6-3; maybe TRBD2 (5 bases). CDR1 and CDR2 (germline): MNHEY, SVGEGT. Trimming shortened V by 2 bases and J by 2 bases, and 13 bases separated the two germline ends. The CDR3 contains 15 residues. In DNA, the CDR3 is TGTGCCAGCAGTTACGAGGAGAGCGGAGCCTACGAGCAGTACTTC. This codes for CASSYEESGAYEQYF.

This chain joins TRBV6-2 or TRBV6-3 and TRBJ2-7; D not certain. This CDR3 spans 14 amino acids. Germline V gene sequence: CDR1 MNHEY, CDR2 SVGEGT. V gave up 3 bases and J gave up 0 bases, with 9 bases separating them. The CDR3 is CASSYRTDSYEQYF. Written as DNA, the CDR3 is TGTGCCAGCAGTTATCGTACGGACTCCTACGAGCAGTACTTC.

V usage is TRBV7-3 and J usage is TRBJ2-1, with TRBD2 as a possible D gene (6 bases). V lost 1 base and J lost 4, with 11 bases in between. The CDR3 extends over 15 amino acids. The V gene's germline CDR1 is SGHTA and CDR2 FQGTGA. CDR3: CASSLRASEYNEQFF. The CDR3 nucleotides are TGTGCCAGCAGCTTAAGGGCTAGCGAGTACAATGAGCAGTTCTTC.

This CDR3 is CSARPGVGQPQHF. The DNA of the CDR3 is TGCAGTGCTAGACCCGGGGTGGGCCAGCCCCAGCATTTT. The chain is built from TRBV20-1 and TRBJ1-5; no definite D call. The V gene lost 2 bases and the J gene lost 7 bases, with 12 bases spanning the gap. CDR3 length: 13 amino acids. The germline V gene has CDR1 DFQATT and CDR2 SNEGSKA (reference sequence).

The table lists this clonotype with a few counts. J is TRBJ1-5 and V is TRBV12-3 or TRBV12-4; 7 nucleotides agree with TRBD1. The CDR3 has 14 residues. The J segment lost 7 bases and the V segment lost 4 bases, leaving 7 bases of the junction unmatched. CDR3 residues: CASSSRQGWQPQHF. The CDR3, as DNA: TGTGCCAGCAGTTCCCGACAGGGTTGGCAGCCCCAGCATTTT.

The chain has TRBV21-1 and TRBJ2-5; the table's TRBD2 call for D was not verified on the DNA. TRBV21-1 constitutes a pseudogene. The CDR3 is 14 amino acids. The CDR3 DNA reads TGTGCCAGCAGCACTTTACTAGTGGTAGAGACCCAGTACTTC. Protein: CASSTLLVVETQYF.

The gene calls are TRBV5-1 and TRBJ2-7, with D possibly matching TRBD2 (5 bases). The germline gives CDR1 SGHRS, CDR2 YFSETQ. This CDR3 comprises 15 residues. V lost 3 bases and J lost 3, with 16 bases in between. The CDR3 bases are TGCGCCAGCAGCTACGACCAGGTCGGGAACTACGAGCAGTACTTC. Translation: CASSYDQVGNYEQYF.